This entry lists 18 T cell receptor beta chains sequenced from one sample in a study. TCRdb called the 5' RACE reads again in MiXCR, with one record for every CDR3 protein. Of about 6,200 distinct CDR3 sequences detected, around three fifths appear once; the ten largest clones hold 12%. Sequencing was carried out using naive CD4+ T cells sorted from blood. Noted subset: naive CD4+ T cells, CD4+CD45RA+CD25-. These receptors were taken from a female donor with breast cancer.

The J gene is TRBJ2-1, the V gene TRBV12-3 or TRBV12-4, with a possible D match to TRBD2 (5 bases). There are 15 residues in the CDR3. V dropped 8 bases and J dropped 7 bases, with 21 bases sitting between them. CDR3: CASGLRLPLGNEQFF. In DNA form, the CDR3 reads TGTGCCAGCGGGCTGCGACTACCCCTTGGGAATGAGCAGTTCTTC.

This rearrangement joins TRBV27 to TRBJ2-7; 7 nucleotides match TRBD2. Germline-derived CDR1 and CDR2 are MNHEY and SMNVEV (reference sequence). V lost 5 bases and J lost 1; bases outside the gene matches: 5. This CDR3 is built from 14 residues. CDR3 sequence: CASSPWGGSYEQYF. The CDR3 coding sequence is TGTGCCAGCAGTCCATGGGGGGGATCCTACGAGCAGTACTTC.

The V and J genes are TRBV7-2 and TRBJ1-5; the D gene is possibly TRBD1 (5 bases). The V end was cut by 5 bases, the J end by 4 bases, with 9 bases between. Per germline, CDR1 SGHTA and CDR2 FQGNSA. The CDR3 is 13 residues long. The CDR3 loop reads CASSLRENQPQHF. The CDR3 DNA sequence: TGTGCCAGCAGCCTCAGGGAAAATCAGCCCCAGCATTTT. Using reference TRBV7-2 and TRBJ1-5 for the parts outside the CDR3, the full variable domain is GAGVSQSPSNKVTEKGKDVELRCDPISGHTALYWYRQSLGQGLEFLIYFQGNSAPDKSGLPSDRFSAERTGGSVSTLTIQRTQQEDSAVYLCASSLRENQPQHFGDGTRLSIL.

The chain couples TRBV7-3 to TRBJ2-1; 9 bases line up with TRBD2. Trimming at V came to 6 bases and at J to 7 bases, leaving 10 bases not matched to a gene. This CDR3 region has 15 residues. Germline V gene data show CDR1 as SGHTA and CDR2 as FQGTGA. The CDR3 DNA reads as TGTGCCAGCAGTTCTAATATGGGACTAGCAAATGAGCAGTTCTTC. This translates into CASSSNMGLANEQFF.

This chain's CDR3 is CASSYSLRDRSNEQFF. The CDR3, as DNA: TGTGCCAGCAGTTACTCTCTCCGGGACAGAAGTAATGAGCAGTTCTTC. This chain links TRBV6-5 with TRBJ2-1, with 7 nucleotides matching TRBD1. This CDR3 region has 16 residues. After removal of 0 bases from V and 7 bases from J, the junction contained 9 bases not matched to a gene. CDR1 is MNHEY and CDR2 is SVGAGI in the germline V gene.

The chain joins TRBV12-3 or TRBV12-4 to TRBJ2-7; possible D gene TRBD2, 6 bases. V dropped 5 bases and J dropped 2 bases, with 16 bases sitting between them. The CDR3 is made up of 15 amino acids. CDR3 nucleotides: TGTGCCAGCAGTAAGGGGAGCGGGCCTCCCTACGAGCAGTACGTC. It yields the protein CASSKGSGPPYEQYV.

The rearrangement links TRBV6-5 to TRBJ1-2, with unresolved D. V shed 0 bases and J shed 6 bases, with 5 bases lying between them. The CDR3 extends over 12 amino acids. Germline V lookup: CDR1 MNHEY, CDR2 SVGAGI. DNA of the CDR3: TGTGCCAGCAGTTACTCGGGCAATGGCTACACCTTC. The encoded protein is CASSYSGNGYTF.

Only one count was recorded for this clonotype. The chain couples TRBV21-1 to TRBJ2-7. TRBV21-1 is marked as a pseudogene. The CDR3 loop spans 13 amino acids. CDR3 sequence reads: CAMTHKIAYEQYV. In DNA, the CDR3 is TGTGCCATGACGCATAAAATAGCCTACGAGCAGTACGTC.

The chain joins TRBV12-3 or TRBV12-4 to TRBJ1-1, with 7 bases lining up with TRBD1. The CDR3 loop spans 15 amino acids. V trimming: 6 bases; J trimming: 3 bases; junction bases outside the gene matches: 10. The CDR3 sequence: CASSYGQATDTEAFF. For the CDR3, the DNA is TGTGCCAGCAGCTACGGACAGGCGACGGACACTGAAGCTTTCTTT.

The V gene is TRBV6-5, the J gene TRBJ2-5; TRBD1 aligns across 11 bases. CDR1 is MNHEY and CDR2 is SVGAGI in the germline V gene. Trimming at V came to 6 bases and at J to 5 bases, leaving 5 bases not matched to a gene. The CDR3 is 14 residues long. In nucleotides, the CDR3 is TGTGCCAGCAGGCGGGGGACAGGGGGGGAGACCCAGTACTTC. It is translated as CASRRGTGGETQYF.

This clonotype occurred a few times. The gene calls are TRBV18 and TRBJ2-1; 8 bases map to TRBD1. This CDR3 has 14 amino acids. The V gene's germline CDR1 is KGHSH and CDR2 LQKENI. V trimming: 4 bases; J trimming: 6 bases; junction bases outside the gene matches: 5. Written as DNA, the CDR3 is TGTGCCAGCTCACAAACCGACAGGGGCAATGAGCAGTTCTTC. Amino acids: CASSQTDRGNEQFF.

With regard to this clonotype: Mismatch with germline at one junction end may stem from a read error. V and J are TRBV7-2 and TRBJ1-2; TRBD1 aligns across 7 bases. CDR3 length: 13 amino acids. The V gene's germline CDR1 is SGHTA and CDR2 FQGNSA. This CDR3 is CAGSSTGSDGYTF. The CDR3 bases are TGTGCCGGCAGCTCGACAGGGTCGGATGGCTACACCTTC.

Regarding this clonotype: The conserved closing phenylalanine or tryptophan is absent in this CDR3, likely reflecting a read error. CDR3 DNA: TGCAGCGTATATATCCAGTTCTCCTACAATGAGCAGTTCCTC. Translating gives CSVYIQFSYNEQFL. The rearrangement uses TRBV29-1 and TRBJ2-1; D is undetermined. Germline CDR1 is SQVTM and CDR2 is ANQGSEA. Deletions cut 6 bases from V and 0 bases from J, with 12 bases between. There are 14 residues in the CDR3.

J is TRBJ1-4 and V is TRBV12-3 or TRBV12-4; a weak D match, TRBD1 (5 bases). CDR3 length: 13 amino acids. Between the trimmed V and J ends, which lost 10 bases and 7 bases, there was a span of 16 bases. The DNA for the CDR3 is TGTGCCACCCGGGGGGGTGGCGGTGAAAAACTGTTTTTT. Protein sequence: CATRGGGGEKLFF.

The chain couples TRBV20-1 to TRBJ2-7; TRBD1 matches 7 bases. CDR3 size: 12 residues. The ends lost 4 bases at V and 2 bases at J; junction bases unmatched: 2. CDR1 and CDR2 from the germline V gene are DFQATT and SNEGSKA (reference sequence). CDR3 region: CSATDRAYEQYV. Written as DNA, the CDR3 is TGCAGTGCTACCGACAGGGCCTACGAGCAGTACGTC.

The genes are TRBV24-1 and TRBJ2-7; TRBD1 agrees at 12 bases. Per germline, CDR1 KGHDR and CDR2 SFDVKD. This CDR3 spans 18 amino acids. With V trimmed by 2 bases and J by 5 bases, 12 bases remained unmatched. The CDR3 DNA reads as TGTGCCACCAGTGATTCATCCCCCCTGGGACAGGGGGCCCACGAGCAGTACTTC. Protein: CATSDSSPLGQGAHEQYF.

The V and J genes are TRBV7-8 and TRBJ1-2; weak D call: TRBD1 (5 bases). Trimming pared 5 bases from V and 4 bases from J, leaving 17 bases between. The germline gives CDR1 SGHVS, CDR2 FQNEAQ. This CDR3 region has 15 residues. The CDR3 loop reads CASSRERGATYGYTF. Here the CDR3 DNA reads TGTGCCAGCAGCAGAGAACGAGGGGCAACCTATGGCTACACCTTC. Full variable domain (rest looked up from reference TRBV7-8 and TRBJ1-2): GAGVSQSPRYKVAKRGQDVALRCDPISGHVSLFWYQQALGQGPEFLTYFQNEAQLDKSGLPSDRFFAERPEGSVSTLKIQRTQQEDSAVYLCASSRERGATYGYTFGSGTRLTVV.

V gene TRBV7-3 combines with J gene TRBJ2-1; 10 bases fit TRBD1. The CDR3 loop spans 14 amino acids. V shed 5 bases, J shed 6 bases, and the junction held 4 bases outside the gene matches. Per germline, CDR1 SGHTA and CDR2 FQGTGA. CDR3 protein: CASSRDRGRNEQFF. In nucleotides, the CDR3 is TGTGCCAGCAGCAGGGACAGGGGCCGCAATGAGCAGTTCTTC.